Below, one T cell receptor beta chain is given with its context. These data are taken from a study of control samples from healthy donors and cancer patients. Only in-frame clones appear in the TCRdb table, and some are missing; sequencing was by immunoSEQ multiplex PCR. The sample records 100,000 to 150,000 clones, roughly 90% being singletons. The J segment lost 3 bases and the V segment lost 3 bases, leaving 11 bases of the junction unmatched. From germline, CDR1 is SGHRS and CDR2 YFSETQ. The CDR3 has 17 residues. The receptor comes from a woman aged 45-60 years in good health. The rearrangement joins TRBV5-1 to TRBJ2-7, with 11 bases lining up with TRBD2. Sequencing was done on a sample of blood. CDR3 sequence reads: CASSSGLAGRWNYEQYF. The CDR3 region has the DNA TGCGCCAGCAGCTCCGGACTAGCGGGCCGTTGGAACTACGAGCAGTACTTC.